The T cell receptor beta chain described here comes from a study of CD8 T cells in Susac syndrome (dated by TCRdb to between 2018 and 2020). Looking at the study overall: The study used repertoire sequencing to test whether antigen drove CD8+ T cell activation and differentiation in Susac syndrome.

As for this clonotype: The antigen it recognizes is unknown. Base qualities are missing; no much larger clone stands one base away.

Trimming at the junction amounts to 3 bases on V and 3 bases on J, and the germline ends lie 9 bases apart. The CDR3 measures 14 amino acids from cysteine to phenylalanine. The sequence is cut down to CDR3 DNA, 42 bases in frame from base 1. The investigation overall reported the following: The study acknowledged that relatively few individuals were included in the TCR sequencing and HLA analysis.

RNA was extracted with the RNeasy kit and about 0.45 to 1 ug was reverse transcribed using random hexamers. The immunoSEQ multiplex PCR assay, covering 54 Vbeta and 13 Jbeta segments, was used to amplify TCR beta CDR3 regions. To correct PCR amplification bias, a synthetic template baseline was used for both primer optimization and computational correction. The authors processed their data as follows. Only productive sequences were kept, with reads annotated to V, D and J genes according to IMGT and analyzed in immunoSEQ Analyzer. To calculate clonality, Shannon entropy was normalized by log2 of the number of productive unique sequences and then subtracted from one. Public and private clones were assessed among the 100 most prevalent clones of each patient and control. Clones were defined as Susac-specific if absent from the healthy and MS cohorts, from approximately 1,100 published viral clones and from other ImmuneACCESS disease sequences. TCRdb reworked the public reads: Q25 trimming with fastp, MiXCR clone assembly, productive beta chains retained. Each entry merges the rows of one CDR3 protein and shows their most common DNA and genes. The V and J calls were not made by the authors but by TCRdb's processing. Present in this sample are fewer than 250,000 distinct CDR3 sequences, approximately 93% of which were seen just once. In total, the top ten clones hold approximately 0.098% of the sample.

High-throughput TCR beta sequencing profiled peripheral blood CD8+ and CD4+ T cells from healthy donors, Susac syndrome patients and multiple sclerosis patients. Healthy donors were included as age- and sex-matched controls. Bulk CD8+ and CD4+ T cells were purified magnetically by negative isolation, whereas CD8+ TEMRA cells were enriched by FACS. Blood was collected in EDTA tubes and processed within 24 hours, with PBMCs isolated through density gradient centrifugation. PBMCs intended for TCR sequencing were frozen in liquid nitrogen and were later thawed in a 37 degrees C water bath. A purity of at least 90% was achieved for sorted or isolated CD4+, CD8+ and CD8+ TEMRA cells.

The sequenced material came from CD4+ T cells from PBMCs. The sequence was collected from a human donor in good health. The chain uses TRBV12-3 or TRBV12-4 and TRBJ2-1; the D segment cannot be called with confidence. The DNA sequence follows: TGTGCCAGCAGTTTCGAGCTCAACTACAATGAGCAGTTCTTC. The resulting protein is CASSFELNYNEQFF.